This T cell receptor beta chain was recorded in a study of T cell repertoires in cytomegalovirus infection. Using its own MiXCR run on the reads, TCRdb lists one record per CDR3 protein. The table records roughly 240,000 distinct CDR3 sequences, about 5.9% of them present only once. At least ten counts were recorded for this clonotype. The antigen is undetermined. This CDR3 comprises 14 residues. The germline CDR1 and CDR2 sequences are MDHEN and SYDVKM. V lost 4 bases to trimming and J lost 0 bases, with 7 bases between them. Overall study findings and caveats: Identification of carriers of CMV plus the relevant HLA was performed using cumulative public TCR beta family frequency. HLA-C-restricted CMV clonotypes gave the most frequent clonotype in two of eight donors.

The TCR originated in a human donor in good health (CMV status not recorded). Some clones in this sample may be carry-over from other donors' samples. The V and J genes are TRBV28 and TRBJ1-5; D call uncertain. Sequences were obtained from PBMCs. CDR3 protein: CASSSGYSNQPQHF. CDR3 DNA sequence: TGTGCCAGCAGTTCAGGCTATAGCAATCAGCCCCAGCATTTT.